This T cell receptor beta chain came from a study of blood T cell repertoires in COVID-19 (dated by TCRdb to 2020 to 2021). About the investigation overall: The collaborator samples originated in the United States, Italy and Spain and spanned the acute and convalescent phases of COVID-19. Sample metadata almost always included a de-identified subject ID, COVID-19 status, age in years and sex. The dataset comprised deeply sampled blood TCRbeta repertoires from subjects exposed to, actively infected with, or recovered from COVID-19. A freely available public database, intended as a resource for researchers studying the immune response to SARS-CoV-2, is where the repertoires were released. The prospective study material was composed of cDNA or gDNA derived from T cells, B-cell-depleted T cells, or PBMCs. The samples were drawn from two sources: the first 160 participants of the ongoing ImmuneRACE study, and some 1,300 subjects contributed by 6 global collaborators. Where available, HLA class I and class II types were taken from metadata supplied by the sample provider and were not determined by assay-based typing.

Details on this clone: The clone's antigen remains unknown. No base-level quality is on record; no much larger clone is a single base apart.

The CDR3 covers 13 residues, taking in both the cysteine and the phenylalanine. Only the CDR3 portion is preserved as DNA: 39 bases, with reading frame beginning at the first base. A distance of 11 bases separates the germline ends of V and J, which lose 6 bases and 2 bases respectively. General conclusions and limits of the study: Clinical and demographic metadata were provided uncurated, with the amount varying by source and participant.

Whole blood was collected in K2EDTA tubes by collaborating institutions according to the institutions' own protocols. For TCRbeta analysis, collaborator samples were shipped as frozen whole blood, as isolated PBMCs, or as DNA extracted from either sample type. TCRbeta CDR3 regions were amplified from genomic DNA by means of the immunoSEQ Assay, a bias-controlled multiplex PCR. The original pipeline was this. Within the assay, amplification of reference gene primers was used to estimate how many nucleated cells each sample contained. To quantify the absolute abundance of each unique TCRbeta CDR3 rearrangement, sequence reads were collapsed and filtered. Productive Simpson clonality was computed per sample as the square root of Simpson's diversity index over productive rearrangements. TCRdb took this table from immuneACCESS and kept in-frame rearrangements with V and J called. Such tables lack part of the clones; where checked against another copy, unresolved V genes explain under half of the gap, and the rest is unexplained. V, J and clone size reflect that table, while D and trimming were determined from the DNA. For this sample there are roughly 49,000 clones; less than 90% appear just once. The top ten clones comprise around 1.5% of the sample.

The source of this sequence is a man aged 45-60 years with acute or convalescent COVID-19. The sequenced sample consisted of peripheral blood. This chain is built from TRBV12-3 or TRBV12-4 and TRBJ2-7; matching of 6 bases hints at TRBD1 as the D gene. The nucleotide sequence is given as TGTGCCAGCAGCCCGGACAGCCCCTACGAGCAGTACTTC. Protein translation: CASSPDSPYEQYF.